The 26 T cell receptor beta chains below all came from one sample that was sequenced in a study of T cell responses to AZD1222 COVID-19 vaccine. Clones were read by immunoSEQ multiplex PCR, and TCRdb kept only the in-frame ones, dropping some. The table lists approximately 110,000 clones, approximately 85% of them singletons, with less than 5.5% in the top ten. The sequencing here drew on peripheral blood, taken 28 days after the second AZD1222 dose. These receptor sequences come from an adult who received the AZD1222 COVID-19 vaccine.

The chain employs TRBV6-5 and TRBJ1-5; tentatively, D is TRBD1 (5 bases). CDR1 and CDR2 from the germline V gene are MNHEY and SVGAGI. The CDR3 sequence is 13 residues long. V lost 5 bases and J 5 bases, leaving 10 bases between the germline ends. The CDR3 DNA reads as TGTGCCAGCAGTCCGACAGCAGATCAGCCCCAGCATTTT. Its protein product is CASSPTADQPQHF.

The chain employs TRBV24-1 and TRBJ2-2; 9 nucleotides line up with TRBD1. Germline values: CDR1 KGHDR, CDR2 SFDVKD. Unmatched junction bases numbered 6, after V lost 5 bases and J lost 6 bases. The CDR3 sequence is 15 residues long. The CDR3, as DNA: TGTGCCACCAGTGCGGGACAGGGATATGCCGGGGAGCTGTTTTTT. Translation gives CATSAGQGYAGELFF.

The chain recombines TRBV3-1 (or the pseudogene TRBV3-2) with TRBJ2-2; D perhaps matches TRBD1 (5 bases). Germline CDR1 and CDR2: LGHDT and YNNKEL (reference sequence). Between the trimmed V and J ends, which lost 8 bases and 5 bases, there was a span of 12 bases. The CDR3 loop spans 13 amino acids. In nucleotides, the CDR3 is TGTGCCAGCGGTCGGACATCAACCGGGGAGCTGTTTTTT. This gives the protein CASGRTSTGELFF.

This clone was recorded many times. V and J are TRBV6-5 and TRBJ2-5; 8 bases fit TRBD1. The CDR3 runs to 15 residues. V was pared by 0 bases and J by 3 bases, with 3 bases of the junction left unmatched. Germline V lookup: CDR1 MNHEY, CDR2 SVGAGI. The CDR3 loop is CASSYSPTGEETQYF. CDR3 bases: TGTGCCAGCAGTTACTCCCCGACAGGGGAAGAGACCCAGTACTTC.

The rearrangement links TRBV10-3 to TRBJ2-2; weak D call: TRBD2 (6 bases). The germline CDR1 and CDR2 sequences are ENHRY and SYGVKD. V dropped 2 bases and J dropped 1 base, with 17 bases sitting between them. The CDR3 is 18 amino acids. CDR3 sequence reads: CAISERGLNYLNTGELFF. CDR3 nucleotide sequence: TGTGCCATCAGTGAGCGGGGACTGAACTACTTGAACACCGGGGAGCTGTTTTTT.

This clone occurred once. This rearrangement joins TRBV19 to TRBJ1-2; 8 nucleotides align to TRBD1. The CDR3 is 13 amino acids. V shed 6 bases, J shed 2 bases, and the junction held 2 bases outside the gene matches. CDR1 is LNHDA and CDR2 is SQIVND in the germline V gene (reference sequence). This CDR3 reads CASSRQGNYGYTF. CDR3 nucleotide sequence: TGTGCCAGTAGCAGACAGGGGAACTATGGCTACACCTTC. Full variable domain (outside the CDR3, taken from reference TRBV19 and TRBJ1-2): DGGITQSPKYLFRKEGQNVTLSCEQNLNHDAMYWYRQDPGQGLRLIYYSQIVNDFQKGDIAEGYSVSREKKESFPLTVTSAQKNPTAFYLCASSRQGNYGYTFGSGTRLTVV.

This clone showed up just a few times. The V and J genes are TRBV18 and TRBJ2-7, with D perhaps matching TRBD1 (5 bases). Looked up from germline, CDR1 is KGHSH and CDR2 is LQKENI. This CDR3 has 12 residues. V lost 3 bases, J lost 5 bases, and 8 bases lay in between. As DNA, the CDR3 is TGTGCCAGCTCACCGGGCAGGGACGAGCAGTACTTC. This translates into CASSPGRDEQYF. Complete variable domain (other parts from reference TRBV18 and TRBJ2-7): NAGVMQNPRHLVRRRGQEARLRCSPMKGHSHVYWYRQLPEEGLKFMVYLQKENIIDESGMPKERFSAEFPKEGPSILRIQQVVRGDSAAYFCASSPGRDEQYFGPGTRLTVT.

The chain has TRBV3-1 (or the pseudogene TRBV3-2) and TRBJ1-2; D gene uncertain. Trimming stripped 0 bases from V and 4 bases from J, with 3 bases between. This CDR3 has 12 residues. Germline assignment: CDR1 LGHDT and CDR2 YNNKEL (reference sequence). CDR3 sequence (DNA): TGTGCCAGCAGCCAAGACATCTATGGCTACACCTTC. Protein product: CASSQDIYGYTF.

J is TRBJ2-1 and V is TRBV18; 9 bases are a match to TRBD2. CDR3 length: 15 amino acids. The V gene end was trimmed by 0 bases and the J gene end by 9 bases; junction bases not matched to a gene: 6. The germline CDR1 and CDR2 sequences are KGHSH and LQKENI. In nucleotides, the CDR3 is TGTGCCAGCTCACCACCGGCTAGCGGGGCCCGTGAGCAGTTCTTC. Its translation: CASSPPASGAREQFF.

This clone came up once. This CDR3 reads CASSGLARGWDEQYF. The CDR3 coding sequence is TGCGCCAGCAGCGGGCTAGCGAGGGGCTGGGACGAGCAGTACTTC. The J gene is TRBJ2-7, the V gene TRBV5-1; possibly TRBD2 for D (6 bases). V was cut by 4 bases and J by 5 bases, with 19 bases left in between. Germline-derived CDR1 and CDR2 are SGHRS and YFSETQ. This CDR3 has 15 amino acids.

The chain uses TRBV25-1 and TRBJ1-5; D is possibly TRBD1 (6 bases). V gave up 4 bases and J gave up 0 bases, with 13 bases separating them. Looked up from germline, CDR1 is MGHDK and CDR2 is SYGVNS. The CDR3 is made up of 16 amino acids. The CDR3 loop is CASSGRTGYSNQPQHF. The CDR3 DNA sequence: TGTGCCAGCAGTGGACGTACAGGGTATAGCAATCAGCCCCAGCATTTT.

V is TRBV28 and J is TRBJ1-2; no clear D. V was cut by 2 bases and J by 8 bases, with 9 bases left in between. Germline lookup yields CDR1 MDHEN and CDR2 SYDVKM. The CDR3 sequence is 12 residues long. CDR3 residues: CASSLGQGGYTF. In DNA, the CDR3 is TGTGCCAGCAGTTTAGGCCAAGGCGGCTACACCTTC.

The chain recombines TRBV7-2 with TRBJ1-4, with 8 bases identical to TRBD1. The germline V gene encodes CDR1 SGHTA and CDR2 FQGNSA. The trim removed 6 bases at V and 0 bases at J, leaving 6 bases unmatched. The CDR3 sequence is 16 residues long. CDR3 in amino acids: CASRRTGGATNEKLFF. The CDR3 DNA reads as TGTGCCAGCAGGAGAACAGGGGGGGCAACTAATGAAAAACTGTTTTTT.

This clone was seen a handful of times. J is TRBJ2-2 and V is TRBV29-1; D not certain. This CDR3 comprises 14 residues. Germline values: CDR1 SQVTM, CDR2 ANQGSEA. V lost 3 bases, J lost 5 bases, and 13 bases lay in between. The CDR3 DNA reads TGCAGCGTTGAGCTCCTCAGCCTGACCGGGGAGCTGTTTTTT. Translating gives CSVELLSLTGELFF.

The chain links TRBV4-1 to TRBJ1-2; D remains unclear. V lost 1 base and J 3 bases, leaving 6 bases between the germline ends. CDR3 length equals 13 residues. CDR1 is MGHRA and CDR2 is YSYEKL in the germline V gene. DNA for the CDR3: TGCGCCAGCAGCCAAGGCCGGCACTATGGCTACACCTTC. Translated, it gives CASSQGRHYGYTF.

The V call is TRBV3-1 (or the pseudogene TRBV3-2), the J call TRBJ1-2, with D unresolved. This CDR3 is 13 amino acids long. V was shortened by 8 bases and J by 8 bases, with 18 bases between the two germline ends. CDR1 and CDR2 (germline): LGHDT, YNNKEL (reference sequence). CDR3 region: CASSRWGMGGYTF. In DNA, the CDR3 is TGTGCCAGCTCCAGATGGGGAATGGGAGGCTACACCTTC.

This clone appeared a single time. The chain recombines TRBV2 with TRBJ1-6; D is undetermined. The CDR3 totals 12 residues. Looked up from germline, CDR1 is SNHLY and CDR2 is FYNNEI. Trimming removed 4 bases at V and 10 bases at J, with 8 bases between. In DNA form, the CDR3 reads TGTGCCAGCAGTGTGGGGAGCTCACCCCTCCACTTT. This sequence encodes CASSVGSSPLHF.

The sample holds a few counts of this clone. This chain connects TRBV19 to TRBJ1-2; D remains ambiguous. The germline V gene encodes CDR1 LNHDA and CDR2 SQIVND (reference sequence). V dropped 7 bases and J dropped 8 bases, with 17 bases sitting between them. The CDR3 is 13 residues long. CDR3 amino acids: CASNPRAGRGYTF. In DNA form, the CDR3 reads TGTGCCAGTAACCCGCGGGCAGGACGGGGCTACACCTTC.

The V call is TRBV11-3, the J call TRBJ2-7, with 7 nucleotides matching TRBD1. CDR1 is SGHNT and CDR2 is YENEEA in the germline V gene. Trimming at V came to 0 bases and at J to 6 bases, leaving 2 bases not matched to a gene. There are 13 residues in the CDR3. Here the CDR3 DNA reads TGTGCCAGCAGCTTAGATAGGGGGCTCGAGCAGTACTTC. Residues: CASSLDRGLEQYF. The whole variable domain, remainder taken from reference TRBV11-3 and TRBJ2-7, is EAGVVQSPRYKIIEKKQPVAFWCNPISGHNTLYWYLQNLGQGPELLIRYENEEAVDDSQLPKDRFSAERLKGVDSTLKIQPAELGDSAVYLCASSLDRGLEQYFGPGTRLTVT.

The chain recombines TRBV7-2 with TRBJ2-5, with TRBD2 as a possible D gene (5 bases). Trimming shortened V by 1 base and J by 9 bases, and 18 bases separated the two germline ends. CDR3 length equals 15 residues. Germline V lookup: CDR1 SGHTA, CDR2 FQGNSA. The CDR3 nucleotides read TGTGCCAGCAGCTTAGATTCGTGGCTAGCCGCGGCCCAGTACTTC. Its translation: CASSLDSWLAAAQYF.

The chain combines TRBV19 with TRBJ2-7, with D perhaps TRBD1 or TRBD2 (5 bases each). The CDR3 covers 12 residues. Germline V gene lookup returns CDR1 LNHDA and CDR2 SQIVND (reference sequence). V shed 5 bases and J shed 12 bases, with 17 bases lying between them. This CDR3 reads CASSPLGAGLYF. The CDR3 DNA follows: TGTGCCAGTAGTCCACTAGGGGCCGGTCTGTACTTC.

The V gene is TRBV7-9, the J gene TRBJ2-1; possible D gene TRBD1, 6 bases. The CDR3 totals 15 residues. V lost 5 bases, J lost 6 bases, and 17 bases lay in between. Germline CDR1 and CDR2: SEHNR and FQNEAQ (reference sequence). The DNA for the CDR3 is TGTGCCAGCAGCCACTTACTCGGACAGATCAATGAGCAGTTCTTC. It encodes CASSHLLGQINEQFF.

This chain joins TRBV27 and TRBJ2-1, with D maybe TRBD1 (6 bases). The CDR3 extends over 14 amino acids. The V gene's germline CDR1 is MNHEY and CDR2 SMNVEV (reference sequence). Trimming removed 10 bases at V and 2 bases at J, with 15 bases between. For the CDR3, the DNA is TGTGCCATCCCAGGTGGGGGCACCTACAATGAGCAGTTCTTC. This sequence encodes CAIPGGGTYNEQFF.

The V gene is TRBV5-1, the J gene TRBJ2-3; 11 bases align to TRBD1. The germline V gene encodes CDR1 SGHRS and CDR2 YFSETQ. After removal of 4 bases from V and 4 bases from J, the junction contained 11 bases not matched to a gene. The CDR3 loop spans 17 amino acids. The CDR3 DNA sequence: TGCGCCAGCAGCGCTGGACAGGGGGCGAGAAGGTCAGATACGCAGTATTTT. It specifies CASSAGQGARRSDTQYF.

The chain links TRBV29-1 to TRBJ1-1; 11 bases are a match to TRBD1. The ends lost 6 bases at V and 4 bases at J; junction bases unmatched: 4. CDR1 is SQVTM and CDR2 is ANQGSEA in the germline V gene. This CDR3 comprises 13 residues. CDR3 coding DNA: TGCAGCGTCGTGGGACAGGGGGGCACTGAAGCTTTCTTT. Protein sequence: CSVVGQGGTEAFF. The full variable domain, with the rest looked up from reference TRBV29-1 and TRBJ1-1, is SAVISQKPSRDICQRGTSLTIQCQVDSQVTMMFWYRQQPGQSLTLIATANQGSEATYESGFVIDKFPISRPNLTFSTLTVSNMSPEDSSIYLCSVVGQGGTEAFFGQGTRLTVV.

The chain joins TRBV11-3 to TRBJ1-3; D gene ambiguous. The CDR3 spans 13 residues. From germline, CDR1 is SGHNT and CDR2 YENEEA. Deletions cut 5 bases from V and 1 base from J, with 6 bases between. DNA for the CDR3: TGTGCCAGCAGCCCCTCATCTGGAAACACCATATATTTT. Translated: CASSPSSGNTIYF.